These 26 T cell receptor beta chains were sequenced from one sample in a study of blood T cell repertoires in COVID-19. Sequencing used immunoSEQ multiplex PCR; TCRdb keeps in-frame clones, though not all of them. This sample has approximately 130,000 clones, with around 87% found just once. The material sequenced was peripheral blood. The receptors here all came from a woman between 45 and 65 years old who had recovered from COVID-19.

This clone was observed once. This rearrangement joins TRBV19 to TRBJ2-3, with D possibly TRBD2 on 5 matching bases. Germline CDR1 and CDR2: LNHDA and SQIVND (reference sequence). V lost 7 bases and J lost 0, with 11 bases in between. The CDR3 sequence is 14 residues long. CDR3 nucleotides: TGTGCCAGTAAGAAACAGCGGAGCACAGATACGCAGTATTTT. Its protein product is CASKKQRSTDTQYF.

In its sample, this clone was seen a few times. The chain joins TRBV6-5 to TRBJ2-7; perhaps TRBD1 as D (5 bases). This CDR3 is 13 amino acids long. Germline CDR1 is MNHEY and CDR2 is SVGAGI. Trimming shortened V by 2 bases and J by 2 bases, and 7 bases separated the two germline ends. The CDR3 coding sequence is TGTGCCAGCAGTTACCCAGGGACCTACGAGCAGTACTTC. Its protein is CASSYPGTYEQYF.

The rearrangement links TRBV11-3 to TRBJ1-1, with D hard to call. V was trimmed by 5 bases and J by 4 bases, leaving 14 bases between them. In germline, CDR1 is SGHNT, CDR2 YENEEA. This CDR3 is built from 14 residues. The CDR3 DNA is TGTGCCAGCAGCCCCGGGGTGGGAGGCACTGAAGCTTTCTTT. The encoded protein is CASSPGVGGTEAFF.

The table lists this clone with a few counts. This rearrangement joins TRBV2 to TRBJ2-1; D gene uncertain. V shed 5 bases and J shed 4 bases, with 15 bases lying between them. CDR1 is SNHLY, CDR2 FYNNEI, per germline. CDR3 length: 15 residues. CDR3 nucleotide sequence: TGTGCCAGCAGTACGATGTTGACGGGTTACAATGAGCAGTTCTTC. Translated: CASSTMLTGYNEQFF.

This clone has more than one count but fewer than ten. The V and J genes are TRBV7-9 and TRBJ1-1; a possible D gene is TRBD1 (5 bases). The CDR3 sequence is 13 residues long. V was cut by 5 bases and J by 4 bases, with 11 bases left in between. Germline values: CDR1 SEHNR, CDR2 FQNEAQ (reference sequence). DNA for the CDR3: TGTGCCAGCAGCATCGACAGTTTCACTGAAGCTTTCTTT. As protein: CASSIDSFTEAFF.

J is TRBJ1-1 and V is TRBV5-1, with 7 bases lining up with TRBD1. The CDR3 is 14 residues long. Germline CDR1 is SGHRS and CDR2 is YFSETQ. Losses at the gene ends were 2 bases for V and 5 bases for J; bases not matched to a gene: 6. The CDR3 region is CASSFQDRTTEAFF. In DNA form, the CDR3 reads TGCGCCAGCAGCTTCCAGGACAGGACGACTGAAGCTTTCTTT.

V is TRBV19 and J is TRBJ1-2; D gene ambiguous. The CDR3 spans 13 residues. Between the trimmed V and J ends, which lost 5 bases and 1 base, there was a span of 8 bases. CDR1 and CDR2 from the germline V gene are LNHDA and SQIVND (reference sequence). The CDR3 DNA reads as TGTGCCAGTAGTCCCCGTTTTAACTATGGCTACACCTTC. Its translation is CASSPRFNYGYTF.

CDR3 region: CASSERIRQGDWNTEAFF. As DNA, the CDR3 is TGTGCCAGCAGCGAACGGATAAGACAGGGTGATTGGAACACTGAAGCTTTCTTT. The chain is built from TRBV13 and TRBJ1-1, with 7 bases matching TRBD1. Germline CDR1 reads PRHDT; CDR2 reads FYEKMQ (reference sequence). J lost 1 base, V lost 5 bases, and 16 bases had no gene match. The CDR3 length is 18 residues.

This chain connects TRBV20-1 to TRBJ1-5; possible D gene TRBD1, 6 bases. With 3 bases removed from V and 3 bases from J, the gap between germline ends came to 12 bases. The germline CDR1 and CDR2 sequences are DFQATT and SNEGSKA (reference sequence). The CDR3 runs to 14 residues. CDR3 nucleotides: TGCAGTGCTAGTAGTACAGGGATCAATCAGCCCCAGCATTTT. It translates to CSASSTGINQPQHF.

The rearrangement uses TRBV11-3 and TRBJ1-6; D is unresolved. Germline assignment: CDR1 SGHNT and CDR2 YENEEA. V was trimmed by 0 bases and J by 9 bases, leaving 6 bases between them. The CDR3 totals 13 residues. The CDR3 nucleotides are TGTGCCAGCAGCTTAGATGAAGCTTCACCCCTCCACTTT. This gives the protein CASSLDEASPLHF.

The CDR3 DNA reads TGTGCCAGCACCACGACGGGGAGAATGAACACTGAAGCTTTCTTT. Translating gives CASTTTGRMNTEAFF. The rearrangement uses TRBV11-2 and TRBJ1-1, with unresolved D. Trimming removed 7 bases from V and 0 bases from J, with 15 bases in between. The V gene's germline CDR1 is SGHAT and CDR2 FQNNGV. CDR3 length: 15 amino acids.

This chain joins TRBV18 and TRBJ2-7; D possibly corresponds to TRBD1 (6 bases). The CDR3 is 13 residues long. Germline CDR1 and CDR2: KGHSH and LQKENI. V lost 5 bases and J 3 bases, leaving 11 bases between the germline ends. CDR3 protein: CASSKDSYYEQYF. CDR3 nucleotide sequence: TGTGCCAGCTCAAAGGACAGCTACTACGAGCAGTACTTC.

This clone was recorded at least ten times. In DNA, the CDR3 is TGTGCCAGCAGTGGGCCCGGGACAGGGAGGACTGAAGCTTTCTTT. Its translation: CASSGPGTGRTEAFF. J is TRBJ1-1 and V is TRBV25-1, with 9 bases that match TRBD1. The CDR3 runs 15 residues. The germline gives CDR1 MGHDK, CDR2 SYGVNS. V was clipped by 4 bases and J by 5 bases; unmatched bases: 8.

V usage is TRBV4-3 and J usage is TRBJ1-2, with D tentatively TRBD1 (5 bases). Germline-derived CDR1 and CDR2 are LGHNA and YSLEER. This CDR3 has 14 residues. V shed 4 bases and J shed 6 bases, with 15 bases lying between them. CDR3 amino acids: CASSRNRQIDGYTF. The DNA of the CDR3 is TGCGCCAGCAGCCGAAATAGACAGATAGATGGCTACACCTTC.

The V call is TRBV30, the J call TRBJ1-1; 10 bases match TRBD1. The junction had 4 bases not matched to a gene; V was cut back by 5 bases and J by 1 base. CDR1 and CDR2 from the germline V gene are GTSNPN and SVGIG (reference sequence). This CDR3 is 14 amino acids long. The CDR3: CAWDRGPSNTEAFF. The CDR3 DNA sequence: TGTGCCTGGGACAGGGGGCCGTCGAACACTGAAGCTTTCTTT.

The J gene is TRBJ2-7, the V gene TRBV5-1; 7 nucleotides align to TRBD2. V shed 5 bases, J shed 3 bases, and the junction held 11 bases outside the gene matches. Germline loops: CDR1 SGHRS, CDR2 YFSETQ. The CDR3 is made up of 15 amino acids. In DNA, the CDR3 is TGCGCCAGCAGGAGAACAGGACTAGTTGACTACGAGCAGTACTTC. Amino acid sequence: CASRRTGLVDYEQYF.

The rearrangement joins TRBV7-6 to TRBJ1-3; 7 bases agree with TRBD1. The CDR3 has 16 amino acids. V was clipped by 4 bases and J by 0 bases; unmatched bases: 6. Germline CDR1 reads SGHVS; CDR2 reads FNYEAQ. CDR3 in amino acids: CASSSAGTASGNTIYF. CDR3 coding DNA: TGTGCCAGCAGCTCCGCCGGGACAGCCTCTGGAAACACCATATATTTT.

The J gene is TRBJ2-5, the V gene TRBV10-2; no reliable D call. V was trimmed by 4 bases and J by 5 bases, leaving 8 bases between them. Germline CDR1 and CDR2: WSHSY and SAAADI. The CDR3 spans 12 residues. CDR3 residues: CASSARRETQYF. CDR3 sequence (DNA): TGCGCCAGCAGTGCCCGGCGGGAGACCCAGTACTTC.

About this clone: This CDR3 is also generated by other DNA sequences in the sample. CDR3 sequence: CASSLGQGVSNQPQHF. CDR3 DNA sequence: TGTGCCAGCAGCTTGGGACAGGGTGTCAGCAATCAGCCCCAGCATTTT. This rearrangement joins TRBV5-8 to TRBJ1-5; 7 positions agree with TRBD1. The V gene's germline CDR1 is SGHTS and CDR2 YDEGEE. CDR3 length: 16 amino acids. J was trimmed by 1 base and V by 0 bases; bases with no gene match: 4.

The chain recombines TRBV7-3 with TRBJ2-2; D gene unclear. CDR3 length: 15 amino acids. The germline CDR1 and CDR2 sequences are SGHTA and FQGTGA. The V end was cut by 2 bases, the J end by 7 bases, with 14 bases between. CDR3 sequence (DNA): TGTGCCAGCAGCTTACCCCCAGGATTTGGCGGGGAGCTGTTTTTT. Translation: CASSLPPGFGGELFF.

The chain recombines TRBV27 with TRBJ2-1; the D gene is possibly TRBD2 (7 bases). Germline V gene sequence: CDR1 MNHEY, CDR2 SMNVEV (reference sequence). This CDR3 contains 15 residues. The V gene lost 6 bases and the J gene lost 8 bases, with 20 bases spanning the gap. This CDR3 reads CASSPGRGRGYEQFF. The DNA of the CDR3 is TGTGCCAGCAGCCCGGGGAGGGGGAGGGGATATGAGCAGTTCTTC.

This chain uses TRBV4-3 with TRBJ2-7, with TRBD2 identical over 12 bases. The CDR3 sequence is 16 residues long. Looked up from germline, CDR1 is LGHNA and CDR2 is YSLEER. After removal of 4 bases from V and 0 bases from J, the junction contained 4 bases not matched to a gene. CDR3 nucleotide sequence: TGCGCCAGCAGCCGTTCGACTAGCGGGAGCTCCTACGAGCAGTACTTC. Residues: CASSRSTSGSSYEQYF.

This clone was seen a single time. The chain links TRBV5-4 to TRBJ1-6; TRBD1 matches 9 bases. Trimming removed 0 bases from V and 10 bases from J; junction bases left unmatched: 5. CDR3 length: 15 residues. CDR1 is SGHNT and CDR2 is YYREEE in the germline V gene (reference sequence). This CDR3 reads CASSLDRGRGSPLHF. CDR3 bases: TGTGCCAGCAGCTTGGACAGGGGGCGCGGGTCACCCCTCCACTTT.

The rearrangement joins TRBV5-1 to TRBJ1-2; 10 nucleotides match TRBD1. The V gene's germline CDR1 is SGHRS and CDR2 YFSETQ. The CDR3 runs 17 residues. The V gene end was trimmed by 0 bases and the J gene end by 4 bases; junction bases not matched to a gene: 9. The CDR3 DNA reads TGCGCCAGCAGCTTGGCACGTCGGGACAGGGGACTCTATGGCTACACCTTC. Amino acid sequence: CASSLARRDRGLYGYTF.

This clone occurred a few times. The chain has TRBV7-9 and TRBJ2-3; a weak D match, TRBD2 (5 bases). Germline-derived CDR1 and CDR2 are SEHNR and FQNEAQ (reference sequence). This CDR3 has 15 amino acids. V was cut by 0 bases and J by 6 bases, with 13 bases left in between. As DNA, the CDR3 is TGTGCCAGCAGCTTAGCCCATCCCGGGGTGGATACGCAGTATTTT. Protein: CASSLAHPGVDTQYF.

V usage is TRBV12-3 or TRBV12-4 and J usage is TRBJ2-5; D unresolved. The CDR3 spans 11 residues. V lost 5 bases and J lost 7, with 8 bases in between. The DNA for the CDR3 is TGTGCCAGCAGTCCCGGCGGGACCCAGTACTTC. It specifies CASSPGGTQYF.